This T cell receptor (beta chain) was sequenced during a study of T cells in women clearing cervical HPV infection. The overall study: Control women cleared a single incident HPV16 infection within 12 months. Controls gave blood once infection was undetectable; cases at lesion identification. Case blood was drawn a median approximately five months after lesion detection.

V lost 1 base, J lost 3 bases, and 4 bases lay in between. Germline V CDR1 and CDR2: SGHAT, FQNNGV. This CDR3 is 13 amino acids long. About this clone itself: Coverage ceases 3 residues before the CDR3 finishes, and the germline J gene fills in the end.

This table comes from immunoSEQ multiplex PCR, and its TCRdb copy is limited to in-frame clones, with some not included. Listed are around 35,000 clones; approximately 3.7% falls within the top ten. The TCR was taken from a woman between 18 and 69 years old with a cervical HPV16 infection that either progressed to CIN3+ or cleared (not recorded which). This rearrangement joins TRBV11-2 to TRBJ2-1; D remains unclear. The sequenced sample was blood buffy coat. The sequenced part of the CDR3 DNA is TGTGCCAGCAGCTTAGCTAGCTACAATGAG. It encodes CASSLASYNE. In full, the CDR3 reads CASSLASYNEQFF.